This T cell receptor (beta chain) came from a study of blood T cells in healthy people across ages. Study-wide points: A roughly linear fall in TCR beta diversity per million T cells was seen with increasing age. Both higher diversity and more naive CD4+ cells marked long-lived donors when set against aged donors.

With a J-beta primer mix and a sample-barcoded 5' primer, a second PCR ran about 6 to 11 cycles. A single record per CDR3 protein comes from TCRdb applying MiXCR to the 5' RACE reads. The top ten hold roughly 23% of the sample, which has fewer than 2 million distinct CDR3 sequences, roughly two fifths seen once. The germline V gene encodes CDR1 SNHLY and CDR2 FYNNEI. V lost 8 bases and J 2 bases, leaving 11 bases between the germline ends. CDR3 length: 13 residues. To note about this clonotype: Its specificity is not known.

Sequencing was carried out using blood. This clonotype originated in a human donor in good health. The rearrangement joins TRBV2 to TRBJ2-3; D not resolved. CDR3 in amino acids: CASGRVITDTQYF. CDR3 nucleotides: TGTGCCAGCGGTCGTGTAATCACAGATACGCAGTATTTT.